Sequencing of this T cell receptor (beta chain) was carried out in a study of blood T cell repertoires in COVID-19 (dated by TCRdb to 2020 to 2022). Concerning the study at large: Collaborator samples came from the United States, Italy and Spain and covered acute and convalescent phases of COVID-19. Where HLA class I and class II types were available, the types were taken from metadata supplied by the sample provider, not from assay-based typing. Samples came from the ongoing ImmuneRACE study (first 160 participants) plus 1,254 subjects from 6 global collaborators. The prospective study material was composed of cDNA or gDNA derived from T cells, B-cell-depleted T cells, or PBMCs. The dataset comprised deeply sampled blood TCRbeta repertoires from subjects exposed to, actively infected with, or recovered from COVID-19. The sample metadata nearly always contained a de-identified subject ID, COVID-19 status, age in years and sex. The repertoires were released in a freely available public database intended as a resource for research on the immune response to SARS-CoV-2. General findings and caveats noted by the study authors: The amount of clinical and demographic metadata varied by source and participant and was provided uncurated.

Of note for this clone: Its antigen remains undetermined. The sample holds no much larger clone one base away, and base qualities are not on file.

TCRbeta CDR3 regions were amplified from genomic DNA by means of the immunoSEQ Assay, a bias-controlled multiplex PCR. Under the source paper's analysis protocol: Nucleated cell counts per sample were estimated from amplification of reference gene primers within the assay. To quantify the absolute abundance of each unique TCRbeta CDR3 rearrangement, sequence reads were collapsed and filtered. For each sample, productive Simpson clonality was calculated as the square root of Simpson's diversity index over productive rearrangements. What TCRdb holds here is the immuneACCESS table cut down to in-frame rearrangements. Part of the clones is not present; checked against another copy, under half of the missing clones reflect an unresolved V gene, and the others are unexplained. That table is the source of V, J and clone size, and D and trimming were worked out from the DNA. Within this sample are 270,000 or so clones, with around nine tenths of them counted one time only. The top ten clonotypes cover roughly 3% of the sample.

The junction shows trimming of 5 bases on V and 3 bases on J, plus 17 bases between the germline ends. From a lookup of the germline V gene (reference sequence), CDR1 and CDR2 are LNHNV and YYDKDF. Counted from cysteine to phenylalanine, this CDR3 has 15 amino acids. This entry keeps only the CDR3 DNA: 45 bases, framed from base 1. In the prospective study, participants were roughly 18 to 90 years old, resided in about two dozen geographic areas of the United States, and were enrolled through a virtual design. In the prospective study, participants were assigned to cohorts based on the clinical history participants reported in a screening survey and a study questionnaire. Recovered participants in ImmuneRACE Cohort 3 were defined by two consecutive negative NP/OP PCR tests, clearance by a healthcare professional, or resolution of symptoms. In the prospective study, whole blood, serum and a nasopharyngeal or oropharyngeal swab were collected from each participant by mobile phlebotomists. Participants in the prospective study had the option to provide additional blood draws and questionnaires over an approximately 2-month period. Blood samples from the prospective study were shipped frozen or at room temperature prior to DNA extraction.

The sequence is built from TRBV15 and TRBJ2-7, with TRBD2 perhaps the D gene, on 6 matching bases. Specimen: PBMCs or T cells enriched from blood (not recorded which). The clonotype originates from a woman younger than 30 who had recovered from COVID-19. The CDR3 sequence is CATSAGLRKLYEQYF. The sequenced DNA is TGTGCCACCAGCGCGGGACTCCGTAAGCTCTACGAGCAGTACTTC. This CDR3, with the reference TRBV15 and TRBJ2-7 proteins standing in past its ends, gives the full variable domain DAMVIQNPRYQVTQFGKPVTLSCSQTLNHNVMYWYQQKSSQAPKLLFHYYDKDFNNEADTPDNFQSRRPNTSFCFLDIRSPGLGDTAMYLCATSAGLRKLYEQYFGPGTRLTVT.